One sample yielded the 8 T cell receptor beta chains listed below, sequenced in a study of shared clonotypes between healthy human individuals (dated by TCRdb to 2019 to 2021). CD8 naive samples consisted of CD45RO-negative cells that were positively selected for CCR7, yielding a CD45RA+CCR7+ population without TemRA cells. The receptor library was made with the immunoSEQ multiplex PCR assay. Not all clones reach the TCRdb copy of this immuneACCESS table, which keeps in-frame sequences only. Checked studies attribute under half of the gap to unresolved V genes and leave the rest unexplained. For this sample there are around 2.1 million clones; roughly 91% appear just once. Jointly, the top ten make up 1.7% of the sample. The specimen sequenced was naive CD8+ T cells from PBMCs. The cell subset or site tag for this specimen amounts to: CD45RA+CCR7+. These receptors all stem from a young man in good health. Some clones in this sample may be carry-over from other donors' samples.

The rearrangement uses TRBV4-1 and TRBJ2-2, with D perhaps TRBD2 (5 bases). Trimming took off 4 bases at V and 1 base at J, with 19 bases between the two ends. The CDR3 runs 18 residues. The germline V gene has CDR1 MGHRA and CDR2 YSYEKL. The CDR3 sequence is CASSLLLPRGVNTGELFF. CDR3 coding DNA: TGCGCCAGCAGCCTGCTTTTACCTCGGGGTGTGAACACCGGGGAGCTGTTTTTT.

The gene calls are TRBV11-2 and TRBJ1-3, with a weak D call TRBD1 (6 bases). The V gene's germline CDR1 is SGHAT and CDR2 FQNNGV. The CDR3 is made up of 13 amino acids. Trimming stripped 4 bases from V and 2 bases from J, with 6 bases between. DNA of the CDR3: TGTGCCAGCAGCTGGGACACTGGAAACACCATATATTTT. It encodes CASSWDTGNTIYF.

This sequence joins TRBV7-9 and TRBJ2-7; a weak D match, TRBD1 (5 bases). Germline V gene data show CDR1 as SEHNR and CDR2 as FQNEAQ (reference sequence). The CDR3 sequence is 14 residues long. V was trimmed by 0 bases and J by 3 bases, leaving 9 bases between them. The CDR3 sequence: CASSLAAGFYEQYF. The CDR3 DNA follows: TGTGCCAGCAGCTTAGCTGCAGGGTTCTACGAGCAGTACTTC.

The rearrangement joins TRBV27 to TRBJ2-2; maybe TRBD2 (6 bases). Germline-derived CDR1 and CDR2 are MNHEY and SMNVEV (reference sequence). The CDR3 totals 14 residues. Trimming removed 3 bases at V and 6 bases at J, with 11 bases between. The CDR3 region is CASSFDAGPGELFF. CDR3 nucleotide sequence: TGTGCCAGCAGTTTCGATGCGGGGCCCGGGGAGCTGTTTTTT.

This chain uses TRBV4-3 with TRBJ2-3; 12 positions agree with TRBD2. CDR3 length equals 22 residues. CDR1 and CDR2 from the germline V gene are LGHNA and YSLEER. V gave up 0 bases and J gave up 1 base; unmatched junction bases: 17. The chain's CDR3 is CASSQDRKLLAGGRAGTDTQYF. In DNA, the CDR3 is TGCGCCAGCAGCCAAGATCGAAAACTGCTAGCGGGAGGGCGAGCGGGCACAGATACGCAGTATTTT.

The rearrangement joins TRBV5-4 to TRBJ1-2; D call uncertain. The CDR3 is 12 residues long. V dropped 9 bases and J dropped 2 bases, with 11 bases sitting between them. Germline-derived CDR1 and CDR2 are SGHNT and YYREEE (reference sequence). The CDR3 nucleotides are TGTGCCACCCCAAGAGGGAACTATGGCTACACCTTC. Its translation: CATPRGNYGYTF.

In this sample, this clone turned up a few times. In nucleotides, the CDR3 is TGTGCCACAGGGGACAGGGGGAATGAAGCTTTCTTT. Amino acid sequence: CATGDRGNEAFF. V usage is TRBV15 and J usage is TRBJ1-1; TRBD1 matches 11 bases. CDR3 length: 12 amino acids. Germline V gives CDR1 LNHNV, CDR2 YYDKDF (reference sequence). Trimming removed 9 bases from V and 7 bases from J; junction bases left unmatched: 4.

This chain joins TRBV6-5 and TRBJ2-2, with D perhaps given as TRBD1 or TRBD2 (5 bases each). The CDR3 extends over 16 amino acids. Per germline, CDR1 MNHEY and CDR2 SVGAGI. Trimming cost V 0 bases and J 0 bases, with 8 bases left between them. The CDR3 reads CASSYSLGANTGELFF. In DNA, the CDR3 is TGTGCCAGCAGTTACTCGCTGGGGGCGAACACCGGGGAGCTGTTTTTT.